A selection of T cell receptor beta chains follows, all from one sample in a study of neurological immune-mediated disorders. TCRdb itself ran the 5' RACE reads through MiXCR, one entry per CDR3 protein. This table holds more than 55,000 distinct CDR3 sequences, around 24% found once. The sequenced sample consisted of PBMCs. These TCRs come from a man between 60 and 70 years old with HTLV-1-associated myelopathy (HAM/TSP). Both conserved end residues are part of each CDR3. A D gene is named only where the DNA matches it firmly. Expanded clones are given a class, and other clones once, few, many or no size at all.

abundance	v_gene	d_gene	j_gene	CDR3aa	CDR3nt
many	TRBV9	TRBD1	TRBJ1-2	CASSRTPQTGVYGYTF	TGTGCCAGCAGCCGAACCCCTCAGACAGGGGTCTATGGCTACACCTTC
many	TRBV3-1	-	TRBJ2-2	CASSQVETGELFF	TGTGCCAGCAGCCAGGTAGAAACCGGGGAGCTGTTTTTT
many	TRBV4-1	TRBD1	TRBJ1-5	CASSRDRGQPQHF	TGCGCCAGCAGCCGGGACAGGGGACAGCCCCAGCATTTT
-	TRBV6-6	TRBD1	TRBJ2-1	CASRSGQGNNEQFF	TGTGCCAGCAGATCCGGACAGGGTAACAATGAGCAGTTCTTC
-	TRBV20-1	TRBD2	TRBJ2-5	CSAPGLAGVRETQYF	TGCAGTGCCCCGGGACTAGCGGGAGTCAGAGAGACCCAGTACTTC
many	TRBV20-1	-	TRBJ1-1	CSARDLRKAEAFF	TGCAGTGCTAGAGATCTTAGGAAAGCTGAAGCTTTCTTT
many	TRBV27	-	TRBJ2-7	CASSFQGGSYEQYF	TGTGCCAGCAGTTTCCAGGGAGGATCCTACGAGCAGTACTTC
many	TRBV12-3/TRBV12-4	-	TRBJ1-2	CASSPRPKRGGYTF	TGTGCCAGCAGTCCCCGACCCAAGCGGGGTGGCTACACCTTC
many	TRBV20-1	-	TRBJ1-1	CSARDFENTEAFF	TGCAGTGCTAGAGATTTCGAGAACACTGAAGCTTTCTTT
many	TRBV3-1	-	TRBJ2-1	CASSQELSNEQFF	TGTGCCAGCAGCCAAGAACTGTCCAATGAGCAGTTCTTC
many	TRBV20-1	TRBD1	TRBJ2-7	CSADRDSLYREQYF	TGCAGTGCAGACCGGGACAGCCTTTATCGCGAGCAGTACTTC
-	TRBV24-1	-	TRBJ2-1	CATSVGARDEQFF	TGTGCCACCAGTGTGGGGGCGAGAGATGAGCAGTTCTTC
many	TRBV4-1	-	TRBJ2-1	CASSPDRYAGNEQFF	TGCGCCAGCAGCCCTGATCGGTACGCGGGCAATGAGCAGTTCTTC
many	TRBV5-1	TRBD1	TRBJ1-1	CASSAGWTGVTEAFF	TGCGCCAGCAGCGCCGGATGGACAGGGGTCACTGAAGCTTTCTTT
-	TRBV20-1	-	TRBJ1-1	CSARDPSVNTEAFF	TGCAGTGCTAGAGATCCCAGTGTGAACACTGAAGCTTTCTTT
many	TRBV28	-	TRBJ2-7	CASSLAGSSYEQYF	TGTGCCAGCAGTTTAGCAGGGTCCTCCTACGAGCAGTACTTC
many	TRBV29-1	-	TRBJ2-3	CSVVQDSTDTQYF	TGCAGCGTTGTCCAGGATAGCACAGATACGCAGTATTTT
many	TRBV10-3	-	TRBJ2-7	CAIMGMTGEQYF	TGTGCCATCATGGGGATGACGGGGGAGCAGTACTTC
-	TRBV7-9	-	TRBJ2-7	CASSSRVGGEQYF	TGTGCCAGCAGCTCCAGGGTGGGCGGCGAGCAGTACTTC
many	TRBV19	-	TRBJ1-5	CASGRVDQPQHF	TGTGCCAGCGGCAGGGTAGATCAGCCCCAGCATTTT